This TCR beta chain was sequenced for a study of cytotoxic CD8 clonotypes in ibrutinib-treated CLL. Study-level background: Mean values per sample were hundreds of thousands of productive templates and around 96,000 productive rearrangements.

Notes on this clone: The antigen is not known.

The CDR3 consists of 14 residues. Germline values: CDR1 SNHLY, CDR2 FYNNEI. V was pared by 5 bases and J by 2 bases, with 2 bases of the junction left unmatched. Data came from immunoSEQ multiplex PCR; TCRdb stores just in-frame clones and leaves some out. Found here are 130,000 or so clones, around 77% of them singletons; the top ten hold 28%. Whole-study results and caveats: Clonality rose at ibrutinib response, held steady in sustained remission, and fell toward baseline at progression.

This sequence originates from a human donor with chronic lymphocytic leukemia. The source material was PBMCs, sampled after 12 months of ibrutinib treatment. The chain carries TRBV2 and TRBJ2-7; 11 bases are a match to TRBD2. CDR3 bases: TGTGCCAGCAGTAAGGGACTAGCGGCCTACGAGCAGTACTTC. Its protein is CASSKGLAAYEQYF. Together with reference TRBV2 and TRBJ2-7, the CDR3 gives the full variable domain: EPEVTQTPSHQVTQMGQEVILRCVPISNHLYFYWYRQILGQKVEFLVSFYNNEISEKSEIFDDQFSVERPDGSNFTLKIRSTKLEDSAMYFCASSKGLAAYEQYFGPGTRLTVT.